This TCR beta chain was captured by sequencing in a study of cytomegalovirus exposure and HLA in healthy donors. Overall study results and limits: The listing of 150 to 200 TCR beta chains classed them as cytomegalovirus-associated. Three chains linked to CMV were shown in vitro to be specific for CMV antigens. When a later analysis was performed, an Asian-associated ancestry cluster reportedly had fewer N-insertions than the roughly 700-donor mean.

Vbeta (60) and Jbeta (13) primers were used in the PCR. The method was immunoSEQ multiplex PCR; TCRdb's version includes in-frame clones alone and lacks a portion of them. The table includes under 150,000 clones, approximately 80% detected once. With respect to this clone: The antigen is undetermined.

CDR3 length equals 13 residues. The germline V and J ends were trimmed by 2 bases and 9 bases, with 13 bases remaining between them. The germline V gene encodes CDR1 MNHNY and CDR2 SVGAGI (reference sequence). This chain uses TRBV6-6 with TRBJ1-1; D may be TRBD1 (6 bases). The receptor's source is a girl aged 2 to 9 in good health and CMV-seronegative. Sequences were obtained from PBMCs. DNA of the CDR3: TGTGCCAGCAGTTACGGCTCAACAGGGAAAGCTTTCTTT. Residues: CASSYGSTGKAFF.